This T cell receptor (beta chain) was sequenced in a study of T cells in Graves' hyperthyroidism and ophthalmopathy. Trimming took 8 bases from V and 0 from J, leaving 5 bases between them. Germline V gene data show CDR1 as LNHDA and CDR2 as SQIVND (reference sequence). The CDR3 runs to 12 residues. Details on this clonotype: This may stem from a read error, because a much larger clone lies one nucleotide away.

Amplification targeted TCR beta CDR3 regions from RNA transcripts. First-round RT-PCR of the TCR CDR3 relied on the HTBI primer set. TCRdb recomputed calls from the multiplex PCR reads with MiXCR, one row per CDR3 protein. The sample holds 300,000 to 400,000 distinct CDR3 sequences, more than 11% seen once. The PBMCs studied were ones that came from 8 to 10 ml fresh peripheral blood. This sequence originates from a woman aged 55-75 years with Graves' hyperthyroidism. This chain links TRBV19 with TRBJ1-5, with unresolved D. Sequenced input: blood. The DNA for the CDR3 is TGTGCCAGTGAGGATAGCAATCAGCCCCAGCATTTT. This sequence encodes CASEDSNQPQHF. The full variable domain, its missing parts supplied by reference TRBV19 and TRBJ1-5, is DGGITQSPKYLFRKEGQNVTLSCEQNLNHDAMYWYRQDPGQGLRLIYYSQIVNDFQKGDIAEGYSVSREKKESFPLTVTSAQKNPTAFYLCASEDSNQPQHFGDGTRLSIL.